This T cell receptor beta chain was sequenced for a study of early T cells in non-severe SARS-CoV-2 infection. The CDR3 has 13 amino acids. The germline CDR1 and CDR2 sequences are DFQATT and SNEGSKA (reference sequence). J lost 5 bases, V lost 6 bases, and 8 bases had no gene match. Only a few counts were recorded for this clonotype. Unique molecular identifier tags were affixed to discrete cDNA molecules. TCRdb called the 5' RACE reads again in MiXCR, with one record for every CDR3 protein. The table lists 35,000 to 50,000 distinct CDR3 sequences, approximately 5.9% of them singletons. The clonotype was recovered from an adult who was a healthcare worker with PCR-confirmed SARS-CoV-2 infection or an uninfected control (not recorded which). The source was whole blood, collected at baseline. The chain links TRBV20-1 to TRBJ1-1, with 8 bases matching TRBD1. CDR3 sequence: CSALDRGGTEAFF. CDR3 DNA sequence: TGCAGTGCCCTCGACAGGGGTGGGACTGAAGCTTTCTTT.